Presented here are 3 T cell receptor beta chains from one specimen sequenced in a study of blood T cell repertoires in COVID-19. Method: immunoSEQ multiplex PCR; TCRdb's copy keeps in-frame clones and lacks some. Of hundreds of thousands of clones listed, approximately 90% are singletons. Sequencing used peripheral blood. The receptors were sampled from a woman under 40 with active or convalescent COVID-19.

The chain links TRBV29-1 to TRBJ1-4; tentative D call: TRBD1 (5 bases). The CDR3 is 13 residues long. Trimming stripped 7 bases from V and 7 bases from J, with 16 bases between. The germline V gene has CDR1 SQVTM and CDR2 ANQGSEA. The CDR3 nucleotides are TGCAGCGCCACAGCTACCGGGGGTGAAAAACTGTTTTTT. It codes for CSATATGGEKLFF. Full variable domain (remainder filled in from reference TRBV29-1 and TRBJ1-4): SAVISQKPSRDICQRGTSLTIQCQVDSQVTMMFWYRQQPGQSLTLIATANQGSEATYESGFVIDKFPISRPNLTFSTLTVSNMSPEDSSIYLCSATATGGEKLFFGSGTQLSVL.

The rearrangement joins TRBV12-3 or TRBV12-4 to TRBJ1-1; D remains ambiguous. The CDR3 consists of 13 residues. V lost 7 bases, J lost 1 base, and 10 bases lay in between. In DNA form, the CDR3 reads TGTGCCAGCACCCTAGCGGGGAACACTGAAGCTTTCTTT. The encoded protein is CASTLAGNTEAFF.

V is TRBV11-3 and J is TRBJ2-7, with D perhaps matching TRBD2 (5 bases). CDR3 length: 12 residues. Between the trimmed V and J ends, which lost 6 bases and 4 bases, there was a span of 10 bases. CDR1 SGHNT and CDR2 YENEEA come from the germline V gene. CDR3: CASSRGPYEQYF. Here the CDR3 DNA reads TGTGCCAGCAGTCGAGGGCCTTACGAGCAGTACTTC.